These 23 T cell receptor beta chains originate from one sample sequenced in a study of blood T cell repertoires in COVID-19 (TCRdb year 2020). Receptors were amplified or captured by the immunoSEQ multiplex PCR assay. The table comes from immuneACCESS by way of TCRdb, which keeps in-frame sequences with V and J called. Part of the clones is missing from these tables; in studies checked, under half for an unresolved V gene and the rest for unknown reasons. The sample table shows more than 55,000 clones, and over 80% are seen once. The ten largest clones capture approximately 8% of the sample. The sequenced material came from peripheral blood. The receptors stem from a human donor with active COVID-19. The donor label of this sample is uncertain.

The V gene is TRBV7-2, the J gene TRBJ2-7, with D perhaps TRBD1 (6 bases). The germline V gene has CDR1 SGHTA and CDR2 FQGNSA. V lost 5 bases and J 2 bases, leaving 16 bases between the germline ends. This CDR3 contains 15 residues. The chain's CDR3 is CASSPSQQGPYEQYF. In DNA form, the CDR3 reads TGTGCCAGCAGCCCAAGTCAACAGGGCCCCTACGAGCAGTACTTC.

This sequence joins TRBV6-4 and TRBJ2-3, with 8 bases that match TRBD2. Losses at the gene ends were 0 bases for V and 6 bases for J; bases not matched to a gene: 5. The CDR3 has 15 residues. Germline values: CDR1 MRHNA, CDR2 SNTAGT. The chain's CDR3 is CASSDSSGGYDTQYF. The CDR3 coding sequence is TGTGCCAGCAGTGACTCGAGCGGGGGATATGATACGCAGTATTTT.

This chain uses TRBV5-6 with TRBJ2-7, with TRBD1 matching over 7 bases. CDR1 and CDR2 (germline): SGHDT, YYEEEE. J was trimmed by 3 bases and V by 4 bases; bases with no gene match: 1. The CDR3 sequence is 12 residues long. DNA for the CDR3: TGTGCCAGCAGCGGGGACAGCTACGAGCAGTACTTC. Translated, it gives CASSGDSYEQYF.

The rearrangement uses TRBV19 and TRBJ1-5; 9 bases are a match to TRBD1. Germline lookup yields CDR1 LNHDA and CDR2 SQIVND (reference sequence). The CDR3 is made up of 14 amino acids. V lost 5 bases, J lost 7 bases, and 6 bases stayed unmatched. CDR3 nucleotide sequence: TGTGCCAGTAGTTTAAGACAGGGGGGGCAGCCCCAGCATTTT. This sequence encodes CASSLRQGGQPQHF. Together with reference TRBV19 and TRBJ1-5, the CDR3 gives the full variable domain: DGGITQSPKYLFRKEGQNVTLSCEQNLNHDAMYWYRQDPGQGLRLIYYSQIVNDFQKGDIAEGYSVSREKKESFPLTVTSAQKNPTAFYLCASSLRQGGQPQHFGDGTRLSIL.

This clone showed up just once. This chain uses TRBV19 with TRBJ1-2, with TRBD1 identical over 7 bases. CDR1 and CDR2 from the germline V gene are LNHDA and SQIVND (reference sequence). CDR3 size: 12 residues. CDR3 amino acids: CAIGQANYGYTF. The CDR3, as DNA: TGTGCAATTGGACAGGCTAACTATGGCTACACCTTC.

This chain joins TRBV7-9 and TRBJ2-1; 12 bases are shared with TRBD2. Germline loops: CDR1 SEHNR, CDR2 FQNEAQ (reference sequence). V lost 2 bases and J lost 7; bases outside the gene matches: 3. The length of the CDR3 is 15 residues. The CDR3: CASSLTSGRINEQFF. The DNA for the CDR3 is TGTGCCAGCAGCTTAACTAGCGGGAGGATTAATGAGCAGTTCTTC.

The chain is built from TRBV2 and TRBJ2-1; D is possibly TRBD2 (7 bases). Trimming shortened V by 10 bases and J by 7 bases, and 17 bases separated the two germline ends. The germline V gene encodes CDR1 SNHLY and CDR2 FYNNEI. The length of the CDR3 is 13 residues. The CDR3 bases are TGTGCCACCGAGGGGGGGGCCGGGAATGAGCAGTTCTTC. It yields the protein CATEGGAGNEQFF.

V usage is TRBV4-1 and J usage is TRBJ2-7; TRBD2 might be the D (6 bases). Per the germline V gene, CDR1 is MGHRA and CDR2 is YSYEKL. CDR3 length equals 13 residues. Trimming removed 5 bases from V and 1 base from J, with 9 bases in between. The CDR3 here is CASSTGLSYEQYF. The CDR3 region has the DNA TGCGCCAGCAGCACAGGACTATCCTACGAGCAGTACTTC.

The gene calls are TRBV3-1 (or the pseudogene TRBV3-2) and TRBJ2-7; tentatively, D is TRBD2 (7 bases). This CDR3 is 15 amino acids long. V lost 4 bases to trimming and J lost 2 bases, with 15 bases between them. CDR1 is LGHDT, CDR2 YNNKEL, per germline (reference sequence). The CDR3 DNA is TGTGCCAGCAGCCCGGGGGGCCTGGGGCCCTACGAGCAGTACTTC. This sequence encodes CASSPGGLGPYEQYF.

The rearrangement joins TRBV7-9 to TRBJ2-2; TRBD2 matches 10 bases. Trimming cost V 5 bases and J 3 bases; bases outside gene matches: 6. The CDR3 loop spans 16 amino acids. Germline lookup yields CDR1 SEHNR and CDR2 FQNEAQ (reference sequence). CDR3 residues: CASSPSGSWDTGELFF. Here the CDR3 DNA reads TGTGCCAGCAGCCCTAGCGGGAGTTGGGACACCGGGGAGCTGTTTTTT. The variable domain in full, completed from reference TRBV7-9 and TRBJ2-2, reads DTGVSQNPRHKITKRGQNVTFRCDPISEHNRLYWYRQTLGQGPEFLTYFQNEAQLEKSRLLSDRFSAERPKGSFSTLEIQRTEQGDSAMYLCASSPSGSWDTGELFFGEGSRLTVL.

The rearrangement joins TRBV11-2 to TRBJ2-7; D uncertain. The V end lost 2 bases, the J end lost 4 bases, and 12 bases lay between the germline ends. The CDR3 has 14 amino acids. The germline gives CDR1 SGHAT, CDR2 FQNNGV. CDR3 amino acids: CASSLQAQAYEQYF. DNA of the CDR3: TGTGCCAGCAGCTTACAGGCGCAGGCTTACGAGCAGTACTTC. The variable domain in full, with the rest retrieved from reference TRBV11-2 and TRBJ2-7, is EAGVAQSPRYKIIEKRQSVAFWCNPISGHATLYWYQQILGQGPKLLIQFQNNGVVDDSQLPKDRFSAERLKGVDSTLKIQPAKLEDSAVYLCASSLQAQAYEQYFGPGTRLTVT.

The J gene is TRBJ2-5, the V gene TRBV7-9, with 8 bases fitting TRBD1. The germline gives CDR1 SEHNR, CDR2 FQNEAQ (reference sequence). V dropped 6 bases and J dropped 0; count of bases not matched to a gene: 6. The CDR3 contains 15 residues. In DNA, the CDR3 is TGTGCCAGCAGTCGGACCAGGGGGCACCAAGAGACCCAGTACTTC. Translating gives CASSRTRGHQETQYF.

This chain links TRBV28 with TRBJ1-1, with D possibly being TRBD1 (5 bases). The CDR3 contains 14 residues. The germline V gene encodes CDR1 MDHEN and CDR2 SYDVKM. V was shortened by 5 bases and J by 0 bases, with 10 bases between the two germline ends. DNA of the CDR3: TGTGCCAGCAGTCCCAGGGCGATGAACACTGAAGCTTTCTTT. Encoded protein: CASSPRAMNTEAFF.

The chain carries TRBV30 and TRBJ1-2; 8 nucleotides match TRBD1. This CDR3 comprises 14 residues. Germline V gives CDR1 GTSNPN, CDR2 SVGIG (reference sequence). V dropped 5 bases and J dropped 2; count of bases not matched to a gene: 7. CDR3: CAWARTGTNYGYTF. CDR3 in DNA: TGTGCCTGGGCCCGGACAGGGACAAACTATGGCTACACCTTC.

The genes are TRBV19 and TRBJ1-5; no clear D. The CDR3 length is 14 residues. Deletions cut 8 bases from V and 0 bases from J, with 11 bases between. CDR1 is LNHDA and CDR2 is SQIVND in the germline V gene (reference sequence). The chain's CDR3 is CASHTGYSNQPQHF. DNA of the CDR3: TGTGCCAGTCATACGGGATATAGCAATCAGCCCCAGCATTTT.

This chain links TRBV4-3 with TRBJ2-3, with TRBD2 matching 9 bases. CDR1 and CDR2 from the germline V gene are LGHNA and YSLEER. The CDR3 consists of 16 residues. With V trimmed by 4 bases and J by 5 bases, 10 bases remained unmatched. CDR3 sequence reads: CASSPGRGGGGDTQYF. DNA for the CDR3: TGCGCCAGCAGCCCTGGACGCGGCGGGGGGGGAGATACGCAGTATTTT.

The rearrangement links TRBV12-3 or TRBV12-4 to TRBJ2-7, with 8 positions matching TRBD1. Trimming cost V 7 bases and J 3 bases; bases outside gene matches: 5. There are 13 residues in the CDR3. The CDR3, as DNA: TGTGCCAGCAAGTACAGGGGGGACTACGAGCAGTACTTC. Its protein product is CASKYRGDYEQYF.

This chain joins TRBV29-1 and TRBJ2-3; 10 nucleotides agree with TRBD2. The germline V gene has CDR1 SQVTM and CDR2 ANQGSEA. The CDR3 is 18 amino acids. After removal of 6 bases from V and 0 bases from J, the junction contained 15 bases not matched to a gene. The CDR3 spells CSVANPQTSGLSTDTQYF. DNA for the CDR3: TGCAGCGTCGCGAACCCTCAGACTAGCGGGCTCAGCACAGATACGCAGTATTTT.

V and J are TRBV5-6 and TRBJ2-3, with TRBD2 identical over 11 bases. The germline gives CDR1 SGHDT, CDR2 YYEEEE. V was clipped by 4 bases and J by 2 bases; unmatched bases: 6. The CDR3 covers 16 residues. The CDR3, as DNA: TGTGCCAGCAGCCAACTAGCGGGGGCCCCCACAGATACGCAGTATTTT. This codes for CASSQLAGAPTDTQYF.

This chain connects TRBV5-1 to TRBJ1-1; the D gene is possibly TRBD1 (6 bases). Trimming took off 2 bases at V and 3 bases at J, with 11 bases between the two ends. The length of the CDR3 is 14 residues. Germline CDR1 reads SGHRS; CDR2 reads YFSETQ. The DNA of the CDR3 is TGCGCCAGCAGCTTCGGGACAACTCACACTGAAGCTTTCTTT. Translated: CASSFGTTHTEAFF. Drawing the rest from reference TRBV5-1 and TRBJ1-1, the complete variable domain is KAGVTQTPRYLIKTRGQQVTLSCSPISGHRSVSWYQQTPGQGLQFLFEYFSETQRNKGNFPGRFSGRQFSNSRSEMNVSTLELGDSALYLCASSFGTTHTEAFFGQGTRLTVV.

In its sample, this clone was seen once. The V and J genes are TRBV3-1 (or the pseudogene TRBV3-2) and TRBJ1-1, with no clear D. The germline V gene has CDR1 LGHDT and CDR2 YNNKEL (reference sequence). This CDR3 spans 14 amino acids. V gave up 4 bases and J gave up 1 base, with 10 bases separating them. The DNA for the CDR3 is TGTGCCAGCAGCCCCCGGTCGGGGAACACTGAAGCTTTCTTT. Residues: CASSPRSGNTEAFF.

The V gene is TRBV18, the J gene TRBJ1-6; the D gene is possibly TRBD1 (5 bases). Trimming pared 2 bases from V and 7 bases from J, leaving 12 bases between. The V gene's germline CDR1 is KGHSH and CDR2 LQKENI. This CDR3 region has 15 residues. This CDR3 reads CASSPRAGRNSPLHF. CDR3 coding DNA: TGTGCCAGCTCACCAAGGGCAGGGCGCAATTCACCCCTCCACTTT.

The chain links TRBV3-1 (or the pseudogene TRBV3-2) to TRBJ2-7; tentative D call: TRBD2 (5 bases). This CDR3 comprises 16 residues. The V gene's germline CDR1 is LGHDT and CDR2 YNNKEL (reference sequence). V dropped 4 bases and J dropped 2 bases, with 18 bases sitting between them. For the CDR3, the DNA is TGTGCCAGCAGCCCGCCGGACCACCTGCGGGCCTACGAGCAGTACTTC. Its protein is CASSPPDHLRAYEQYF.